This T cell receptor beta chain emerged from a study of tumor-infiltrating lymphocytes in primary liver carcinoma. Findings and caveats of the study: Tumor-blood pairs (like tumor-adjacent pairs) overlapped less than tumor region pairs did.

Unsorted whole blood yielded the blood RNA, and germline DNA was also extracted. Chronic HBV infection, untreated so far, was present in the patients. Note on this clonotype: Its cognate antigen is unknown.

TCR beta cDNA was reverse-transcribed from about 500 ng of total RNA. The reaction used a constant-region primer and ProtoScript II reverse transcriptase. Each TCR beta library was derived from three nested multiplex PCR rounds that employed slightly modified ARM-PCR. TCRdb fed the multiplex PCR reads into MiXCR, producing one record per CDR3 protein. The sample lists roughly 330,000 distinct CDR3 sequences, about two thirds occurring once. Sequenced material: peripheral blood. The receptor was derived from a man aged 40-49 years with primary liver carcinoma and hepatitis B virus infection.

The CDR3, as DNA: TGTGCCATCAGTCGGACAGGCCGTCCGGTTGGCTCGGGCAATGAGCAGTTCTTC. Translated, it gives CAISRTGRPVGSGNEQFF. This chain links TRBV10-3 with TRBJ2-1, with 7 nucleotides matching TRBD1. Germline V lookup: CDR1 ENHRY, CDR2 SYGVKD. Losses at the gene ends were 5 bases for V and 6 bases for J; bases not matched to a gene: 19. The CDR3 is made up of 18 amino acids.